This T cell receptor (beta chain) was obtained from a study of cytomegalovirus exposure and HLA in healthy donors. This CDR3 spans 14 amino acids. With V trimmed by 4 bases and J by 4 bases, 6 bases remained unmatched. The germline gives CDR1 LGHNA, CDR2 YNFKEQ. Vbeta (60) and Jbeta (13) primers were used in the PCR. The assay was immunoSEQ multiplex PCR, and TCRdb's table has in-frame clones only and misses some. This sample has about 140,000 clones, with about 80% found just once. Sequencing input: PBMCs. The sequence derives from a male donor in good health and CMV-seropositive. This sequence joins TRBV4-2 and TRBJ1-2; 7 nucleotides agree with TRBD1. The CDR3 DNA reads as TGTGCCAGCAGCCCGGGACAGAACTTCTATGGCTACACCTTC. Its translation: CASSPGQNFYGYTF.